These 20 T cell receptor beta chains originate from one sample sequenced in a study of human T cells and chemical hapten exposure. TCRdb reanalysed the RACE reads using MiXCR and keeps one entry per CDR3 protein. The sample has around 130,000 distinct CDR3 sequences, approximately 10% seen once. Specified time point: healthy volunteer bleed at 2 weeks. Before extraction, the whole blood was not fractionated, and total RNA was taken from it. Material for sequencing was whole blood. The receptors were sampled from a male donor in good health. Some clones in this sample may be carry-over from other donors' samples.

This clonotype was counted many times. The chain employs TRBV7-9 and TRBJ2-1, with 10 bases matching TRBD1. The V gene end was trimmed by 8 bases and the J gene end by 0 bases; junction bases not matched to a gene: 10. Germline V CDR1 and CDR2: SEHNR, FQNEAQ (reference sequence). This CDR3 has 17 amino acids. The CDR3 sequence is CASPGQGPDNSYNEQFF. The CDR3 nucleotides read TGTGCCAGCCCGGGACAGGGGCCCGATAACTCCTACAATGAGCAGTTCTTC.

The CDR3 reads CASSPGRGRENSPLHF. In nucleotides, the CDR3 is TGTGCCAGCAGCCCTGGGCGTGGGAGGGAAAATTCACCCCTCCACTTT. V is TRBV5-4 and J is TRBJ1-6; D is uncertain. The ends were cut back, 4 bases at V and 7 bases at J, with 18 bases in the middle. This CDR3 contains 16 residues. CDR1 and CDR2 from the germline V gene are SGHNT and YYREEE (reference sequence).

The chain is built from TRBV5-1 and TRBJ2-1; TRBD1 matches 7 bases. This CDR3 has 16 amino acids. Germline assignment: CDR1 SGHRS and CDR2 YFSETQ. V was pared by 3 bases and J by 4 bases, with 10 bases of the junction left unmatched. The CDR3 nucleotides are TGCGCCAGCAGCTCGGAAGACAGGGCCCTATACAATGAGCAGTTCTTC. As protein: CASSSEDRALYNEQFF.

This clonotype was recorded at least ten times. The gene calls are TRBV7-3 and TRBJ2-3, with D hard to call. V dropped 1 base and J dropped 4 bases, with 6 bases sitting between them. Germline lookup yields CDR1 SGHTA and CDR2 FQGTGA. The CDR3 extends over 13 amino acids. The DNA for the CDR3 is TGTGCCAGCAGCTTAAATGAAGCAGATACGCAGTATTTT. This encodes CASSLNEADTQYF.

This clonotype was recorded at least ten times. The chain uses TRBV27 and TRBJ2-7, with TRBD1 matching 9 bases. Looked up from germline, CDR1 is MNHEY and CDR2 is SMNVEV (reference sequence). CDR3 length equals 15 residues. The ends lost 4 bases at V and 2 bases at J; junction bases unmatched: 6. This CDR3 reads CASSSPGQGAYEQYF. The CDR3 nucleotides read TGTGCCAGCAGTTCCCCGGGACAGGGCGCCTACGAGCAGTACTTC.

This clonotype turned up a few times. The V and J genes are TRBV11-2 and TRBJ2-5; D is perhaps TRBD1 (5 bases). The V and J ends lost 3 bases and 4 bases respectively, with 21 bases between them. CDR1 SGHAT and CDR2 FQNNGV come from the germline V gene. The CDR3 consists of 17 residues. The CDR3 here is CASSFPTIRVRGETQYF. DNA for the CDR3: TGTGCCAGCAGCTTCCCCACCATAAGGGTTAGGGGAGAGACCCAGTACTTC.

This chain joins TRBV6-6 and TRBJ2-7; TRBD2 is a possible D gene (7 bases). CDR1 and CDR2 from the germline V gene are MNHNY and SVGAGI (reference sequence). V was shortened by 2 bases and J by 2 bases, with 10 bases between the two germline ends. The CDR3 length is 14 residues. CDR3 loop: CASSYGGATYEQYF. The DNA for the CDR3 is TGTGCCAGCAGTTACGGGGGGGCCACCTACGAGCAGTACTTC.

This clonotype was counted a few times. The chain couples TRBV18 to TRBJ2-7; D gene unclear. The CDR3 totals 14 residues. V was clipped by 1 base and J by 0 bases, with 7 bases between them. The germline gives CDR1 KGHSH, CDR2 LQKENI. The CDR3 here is CASSPRPNSYEQYF. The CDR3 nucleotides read TGTGCCAGCTCACCACGGCCCAACTCCTACGAGCAGTACTTC.

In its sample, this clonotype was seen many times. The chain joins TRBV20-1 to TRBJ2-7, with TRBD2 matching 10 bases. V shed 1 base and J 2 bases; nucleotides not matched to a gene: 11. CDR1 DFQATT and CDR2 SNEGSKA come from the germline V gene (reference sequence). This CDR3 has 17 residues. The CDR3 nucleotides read TGCAGTGCTAGAGCCGTCGCTAGCGGGAGTGGTACCTACGAGCAGTACTTC. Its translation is CSARAVASGSGTYEQYF.

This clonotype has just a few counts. The CDR3 DNA is TGTGCCAGCAGCTTAGGCTACGGTAATGAGCAGTTCTTC. This translates into CASSLGYGNEQFF. The gene calls are TRBV7-8 and TRBJ2-1; the D is unclear. The CDR3 totals 13 residues. Germline CDR1 reads SGHVS; CDR2 reads FQNEAQ. The V gene lost 1 base and the J gene lost 7 bases, with 8 bases spanning the gap.

CDR3 sequence: CASSLGTDPRGPKETQYF. CDR3 bases: TGCGCCAGCAGCCTAGGGACGGACCCTAGGGGGCCGAAAGAGACCCAGTACTTC. The V gene is TRBV5-1, the J gene TRBJ2-5, with 7 bases lining up with TRBD1. The germline V gene has CDR1 SGHRS and CDR2 YFSETQ. The V gene end was trimmed by 4 bases and the J gene end by 3 bases; junction bases not matched to a gene: 18. The CDR3 runs to 18 residues.

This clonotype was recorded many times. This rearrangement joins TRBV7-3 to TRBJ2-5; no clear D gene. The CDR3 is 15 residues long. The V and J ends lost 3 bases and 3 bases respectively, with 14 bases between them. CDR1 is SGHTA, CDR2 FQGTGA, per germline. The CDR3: CASSLGFGVEETQYF. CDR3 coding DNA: TGTGCCAGCAGCTTGGGGTTTGGGGTAGAAGAGACCCAGTACTTC.

The CDR3 reads CASSLALGIHQPQHF. Written as DNA, the CDR3 is TGTGCCAGCAGCTTAGCGCTAGGGATCCATCAGCCCCAGCATTTT. The gene calls are TRBV7-8 and TRBJ1-5, with no clear D. The germline V gene has CDR1 SGHVS and CDR2 FQNEAQ. CDR3 length: 15 residues. The V and J ends lost 0 bases and 5 bases respectively, with 11 bases between them.

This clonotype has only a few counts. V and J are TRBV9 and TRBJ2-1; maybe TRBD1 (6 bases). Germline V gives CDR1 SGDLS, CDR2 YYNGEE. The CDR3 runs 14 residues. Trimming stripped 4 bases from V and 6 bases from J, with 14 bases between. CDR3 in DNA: TGTGCCAGCAGCCTAGAGGGGGAATCCAATGAGCAGTTCTTC. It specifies CASSLEGESNEQFF.

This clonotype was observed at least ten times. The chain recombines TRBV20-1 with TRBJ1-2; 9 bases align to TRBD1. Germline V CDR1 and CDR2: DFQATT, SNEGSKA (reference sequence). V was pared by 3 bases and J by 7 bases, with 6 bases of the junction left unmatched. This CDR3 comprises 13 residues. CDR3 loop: CSASLQGATGYTF. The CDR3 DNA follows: TGCAGTGCTAGTTTACAGGGGGCGACTGGCTACACCTTC.

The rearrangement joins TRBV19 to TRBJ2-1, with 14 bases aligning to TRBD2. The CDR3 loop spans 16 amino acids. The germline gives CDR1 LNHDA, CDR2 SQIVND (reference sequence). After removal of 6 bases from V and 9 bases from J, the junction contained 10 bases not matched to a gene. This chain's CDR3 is CASSDRLAGGFSEQFF. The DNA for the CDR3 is TGTGCCAGTAGCGACCGACTAGCGGGGGGGTTCTCTGAGCAGTTCTTC.

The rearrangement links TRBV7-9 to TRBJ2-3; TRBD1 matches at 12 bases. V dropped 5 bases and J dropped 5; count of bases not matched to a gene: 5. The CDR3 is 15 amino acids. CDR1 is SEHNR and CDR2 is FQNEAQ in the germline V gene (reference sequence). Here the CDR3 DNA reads TGTGCCAGCAGCGTTGGGACAGGGGGCAAAGATACGCAGTATTTT. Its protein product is CASSVGTGGKDTQYF.

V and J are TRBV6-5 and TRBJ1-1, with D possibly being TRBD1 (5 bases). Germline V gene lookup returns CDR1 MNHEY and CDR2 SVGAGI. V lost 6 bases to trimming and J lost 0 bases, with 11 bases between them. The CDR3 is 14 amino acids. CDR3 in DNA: TGTGCCAGCAGCTTACAGGACCTGAACACTGAAGCTTTCTTT. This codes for CASSLQDLNTEAFF.

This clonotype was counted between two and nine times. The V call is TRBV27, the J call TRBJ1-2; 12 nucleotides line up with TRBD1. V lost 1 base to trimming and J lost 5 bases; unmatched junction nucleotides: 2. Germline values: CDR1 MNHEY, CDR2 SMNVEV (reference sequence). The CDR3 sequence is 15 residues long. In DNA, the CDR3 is TGTGCCAGCAGTTTATTGGGACAGGGGGCGTATGGCTACACCTTC. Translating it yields CASSLLGQGAYGYTF.

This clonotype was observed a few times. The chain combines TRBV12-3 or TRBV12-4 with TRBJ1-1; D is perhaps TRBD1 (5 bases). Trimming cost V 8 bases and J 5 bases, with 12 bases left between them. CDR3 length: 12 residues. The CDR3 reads CASRDWGTEAFF. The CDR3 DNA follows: TGTGCCAGCCGGGATTGGGGGACTGAAGCTTTCTTT.